The rows below give T cell receptor beta chains drawn from one sample of a study of T cells in Graves' hyperthyroidism and ophthalmopathy. Using its own MiXCR run on the multiplex PCR reads, TCRdb lists one record per CDR3 protein. Seen here are some 740,000 distinct CDR3 sequences, 12% to 15% observed once, and the top ten hold roughly 10%. The sequencing sample was made of blood. These TCRs come from a woman younger than 30 with Graves' hyperthyroidism. Both conserved end residues are part of each CDR3. D genes are given only for firm matches. Size is omitted from some rows. Given values are once, few, many or a class for expanded clones.

>TRBJ2-7|TRBV7-9|few|NA
CASSLAGILRDGTYEQYF
TGTGCCAGCAGTTTGGCCGGGATTTTACGGGACGGAACCTACGAGCAGTACTTC
>TRBJ2-1|TRBV9|few|NA
CASSVVVTSNEQFF
TGTGCCAGCAGCGTAGTGGTGACATCCAATGAGCAGTTCTTC
>TRBJ1-3|TRBV10-3|many|NA
CAISRGVQGEYSGNTIYF
TGTGCCATCAGTCGTGGCGTGCAGGGAGAGTACTCTGGAAACACCATATATTTT
>TRBJ1-2|TRBV10-3|NA|TRBD1
CAISDGQGAIYGYTF
TGTGCCATCAGTGATGGACAGGGGGCCATCTATGGCTACACCTTC
>TRBJ2-7|TRBV5-4|few|NA
CASSLGQNRVEQYF
TGTGCCAGCAGCTTGGGCCAGAACAGGGTCGAGCAGTACTTC
>TRBJ2-5|TRBV3-1|NA|NA
CASSQAPRGSATQYF
TGTGCCAGCAGCCAAGCTCCTAGGGGTTCAGCGACCCAGTACTTC
>TRBJ1-1|TRBV18|few|NA
CASSSHPANTEAFF
TGTGCCAGCTCATCACACCCAGCTAACACTGAAGCTTTCTTT
>TRBJ2-7|TRBV18|many|NA
CASSPTEKYYEQYF
TGTGCCAGCTCCCCGACTGAAAAATACTACGAGCAGTACTTC
>TRBJ1-1|TRBV4-1|few|NA
CASSQGDVKTEAFF
TGCGCCAGCAGCCAAGGGGATGTAAAGACTGAAGCTTTCTTT
>TRBJ2-1|TRBV11-2|few|TRBD1
CASSLEWDRFYNEQFF
TGTGCCAGCAGCTTAGAGTGGGACAGATTCTACAATGAGCAGTTCTTC
>TRBJ2-6|TRBV18|few|NA
CASSPPRDSGANVLTF
TGTGCCAGCTCACCACCGCGAGACTCTGGGGCCAACGTCCTGACTTTC
>TRBJ2-1|TRBV24-1|NA|NA
CATSPRLGSYNEQFF
TGTGCCACCAGTCCACGGTTGGGTTCTTACAATGAGCAGTTCTTC
>TRBJ1-1|TRBV4-2|few|TRBD1
CASSFLQGSNTEAFF
TGTGCCAGCAGCTTCTTACAGGGGTCGAACACTGAAGCTTTCTTT
>TRBJ1-6|TRBV5-1|NA|NA
CASSFGTVESPLHF
TGCGCCAGCAGCTTCGGGACGGTGGAGTCACCCCTCCACTTT
>TRBJ2-7|TRBV10-3|NA|NA
CAISESRGSGPSYEQYF
TGTGCCATCAGTGAGTCGAGGGGCTCAGGTCCCTCCTACGAGCAGTACTTC
>TRBJ1-2|TRBV18|few|TRBD1
CASSTDRGRTYGHTF
TGTGCCAGCTCGACCGACAGGGGGCGCACCTATGGCCACACCTTC
>TRBJ1-1|TRBV11-2|many|TRBD1
CASSLRQGGNTEAFF
TGTGCCAGCAGCTTGAGACAGGGGGGGAACACTGAAGCTTTCTTT
>TRBJ2-1|TRBV28|NA|NA
CTSSLRSWQRSSYEQFF
TGTACCAGCAGTTTACGGTCGTGGCAGCGAAGCTCCTACGAGCAGTTCTTC
>TRBJ1-1|TRBV20-1|many|TRBD1
CSARRQGGPTEAFF
TGCAGTGCTAGGAGACAGGGGGGGCCTACTGAAGCTTTCTTT
>TRBJ2-3|TRBV7-2|many|TRBD2
CASSFSGRAPDTQYF
TGTGCCAGCAGCTTTAGCGGGAGGGCCCCAGATACGCAGTATTTT
>TRBJ1-1|TRBV6-2/TRBV6-3|NA|NA
CASSFPGGPRTEAFF
TGTGCCAGCAGTTTCCCCGGGGGCCCGCGGACTGAAGCTTTCTTT
>TRBJ2-2|TRBV15|few|NA
CATTDYSNTGELFF
TGTGCCACCACTGATTATTCGAACACCGGGGAGCTGTTTTTT
>TRBJ2-5|TRBV6-1|few|NA
CASSSRASTQETQYF
TGTGCCAGCAGTTCCCGTGCTAGCACTCAAGAGACCCAGTACTTC
>TRBJ2-5|TRBV27|many|TRBD1
CASSSSGTGGTETQYF
TGTGCCAGCAGTTCCTCCGGGACAGGGGGCACGGAGACCCAGTACTTC
>TRBJ2-7|TRBV12-3/TRBV12-4|many|NA
CASSPTLAEQYF
TGTGCCAGCAGTCCGACGTTGGCCGAGCAGTACTTC
>TRBJ2-2|TRBV7-8|NA|NA
CASSLAAWERNTGELFF
TGTGCCAGCAGCTTAGCGGCATGGGAGAGGAACACCGGGGAGCTGTTTTTT
>TRBJ2-1|TRBV10-1|NA|NA
CASQSTGDNEQFF
TGCGCCAGCCAGTCAACCGGGGATAATGAGCAGTTCTTC
>TRBJ2-2|TRBV24-1|many|NA
CATSGTSTGELFF
TGTGCCACCAGTGGTACTAGCACCGGGGAGCTGTTTTTT
>TRBJ1-5|TRBV2|NA|NA
CASGPADGNQPQHF
TGTGCCAGCGGACCGGCAGATGGGAATCAGCCCCAGCATTTT
>TRBJ2-1|TRBV5-1|many|TRBD1
CASSSGDRNEQFF
TGCGCCAGCAGCTCGGGGGACAGGAATGAGCAGTTCTTC
>TRBJ2-1|TRBV6-1|NA|TRBD2
CATSGSSYNEQFF
TGTGCCACTAGCGGGAGCTCCTACAATGAGCAGTTCTTC
>TRBJ2-5|TRBV6-2/TRBV6-3|many|TRBD2
CASSPPGGTSGIQETQYF
TGTGCCAGCAGTCCCCCCGGGGGGACTAGCGGTATCCAAGAGACCCAGTACTTC
>TRBJ1-3|TRBV2|once|NA
CARSTGDSGNTIYF
TGTGCCAGATCGACAGGTGACTCTGGAAACACCATATATTTT
>TRBJ2-2|TRBV28|NA|TRBD1
CASSPQGAVTGELFF
TGTGCCAGCAGTCCCCAGGGGGCGGTCACCGGGGAGCTGTTTTTT
>TRBJ2-1|TRBV20-1|NA|NA
CSADLWRGQKNEQFF
TGCAGTGCTGATCTTTGGCGCGGCCAAAAAAATGAGCAGTTCTTC
>TRBJ2-5|TRBV6-6|many|NA
CASSYRVQETQYF
TGTGCCAGCAGTTACAGGGTACAAGAGACCCAGTACTTC
>TRBJ2-7|TRBV19|NA|TRBD1
CASTPRDRGTYEQYF
TGTGCCAGTACTCCTCGGGACAGGGGTACCTACGAGCAGTACTTC
>TRBJ2-7|TRBV4-3|few|NA
CASSQDPQAYEQYF
TGCGCCAGCAGCCAAGATCCGCAGGCCTACGAGCAGTACTTC
>TRBJ1-1|TRBV6-5|NA|NA
CASSYPSGGWMNTEAFF
TGTGCCAGCAGTTACCCATCGGGGGGGTGGATGAACACTGAAGCTTTCTTT
>TRBJ1-5|TRBV24-1|NA|NA
CATSDRPDQPQHF
TGTGCCACCAGTGATAGGCCAGATCAGCCCCAGCATTTT
>TRBJ1-1|TRBV7-2|NA|NA
CASSRDYTEAFF
TGTGCCAGCAGCAGAGACTACACTGAAGCTTTCTTT
>TRBJ1-1|TRBV11-2|many|NA
CASSLDFRGGDTEAFF
TGTGCCAGCAGCTTAGATTTTCGGGGTGGCGACACTGAAGCTTTCTTT
>TRBJ1-2|TRBV20-1|once|NA
CSARAIVYGYTF
TGCAGTGCTAGGGCTATCGTCTATGGCTACACCTTC
>TRBJ2-5|TRBV19|NA|NA
CASSIWVDRNPETQYF
TGTGCCAGTAGTATCTGGGTGGATAGGAACCCCGAGACCCAGTACTTC
>TRBJ2-7|TRBV2|many|TRBD2
CASSSGTILAGDYEQYF
TGTGCCAGCAGCTCCGGGACTATCCTCGCCGGCGATTACGAGCAGTACTTC
>TRBJ2-7|TRBV20-1|many|TRBD2
CSAKSWTSSSYEQYF
TGCAGTGCTAAATCATGGACTAGCAGCTCCTACGAGCAGTACTTC
>TRBJ2-7|TRBV6-2/TRBV6-3|many|TRBD2
CASSYQLAEYEQYF
TGTGCCAGCAGTTACCAACTAGCGGAGTACGAGCAGTACTTC
>TRBJ2-7|TRBV27|few|NA
CASSLLGTSYEQYF
TGTGCCAGCAGTTTATTGGGGACTTCCTACGAGCAGTACTTC
>TRBJ1-2|TRBV5-6|few|NA
CASSMGGDYGYTF
TGTGCCAGCAGCATGGGGGGAGACTATGGCTACACCTTC
>TRBJ1-5|TRBV4-3|NA|NA
CASSQVKIGGAGGNQPQHF
TGCGCCAGCAGCCAAGTAAAAATTGGGGGAGCGGGGGGCAATCAGCCCCAGCATTTT
>TRBJ2-2|TRBV10-1|NA|NA
CASRAPTGELFF
TGCGCCAGCAGGGCTCCCACCGGGGAGCTGTTTTTT
>TRBJ2-1|TRBV7-2|NA|TRBD2
CASSARTSGRRSEQFF
TGTGCCAGCAGCGCAAGGACTAGCGGGAGGAGATCTGAGCAGTTCTTC
>TRBJ2-1|TRBV7-3|many|NA
CASSPSGSAYNEQFF
TGTGCCAGCAGCCCATCAGGGTCTGCCTACAATGAGCAGTTCTTC
>TRBJ1-5|TRBV5-5|few|NA
CASSLLFIGISNQPQHF
TGTGCCAGCAGCTTGCTATTCATTGGGATTAGCAATCAGCCCCAGCATTTT
>TRBJ2-7|TRBV4-1|many|TRBD1
CASSQDPYVGQGAYEQYF
TGCGCCAGCAGCCAAGATCCTTATGTAGGACAGGGGGCCTACGAGCAGTACTTC